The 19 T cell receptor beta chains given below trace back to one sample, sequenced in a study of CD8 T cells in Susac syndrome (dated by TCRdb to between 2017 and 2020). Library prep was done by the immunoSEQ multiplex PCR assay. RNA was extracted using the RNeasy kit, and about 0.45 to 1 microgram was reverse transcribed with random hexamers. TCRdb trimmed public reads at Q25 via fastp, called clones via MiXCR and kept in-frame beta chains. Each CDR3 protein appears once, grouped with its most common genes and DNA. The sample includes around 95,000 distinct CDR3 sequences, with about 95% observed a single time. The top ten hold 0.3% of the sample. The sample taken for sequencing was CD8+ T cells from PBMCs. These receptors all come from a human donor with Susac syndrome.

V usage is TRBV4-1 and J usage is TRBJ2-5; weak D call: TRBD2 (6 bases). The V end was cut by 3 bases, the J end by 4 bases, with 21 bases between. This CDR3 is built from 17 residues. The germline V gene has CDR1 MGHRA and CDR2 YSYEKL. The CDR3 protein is CASSQQGGRGYGETQYF. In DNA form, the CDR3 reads TGCGCCAGCAGCCAGCAGGGTGGACGGGGGTACGGAGAGACCCAGTACTTC.

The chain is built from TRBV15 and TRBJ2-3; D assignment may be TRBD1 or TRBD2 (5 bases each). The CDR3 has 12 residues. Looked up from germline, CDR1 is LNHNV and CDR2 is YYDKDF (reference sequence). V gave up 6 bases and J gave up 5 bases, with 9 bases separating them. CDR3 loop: CATRRGVDTQYF. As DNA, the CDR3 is TGTGCCACCAGGAGGGGCGTAGATACGCAGTATTTT.

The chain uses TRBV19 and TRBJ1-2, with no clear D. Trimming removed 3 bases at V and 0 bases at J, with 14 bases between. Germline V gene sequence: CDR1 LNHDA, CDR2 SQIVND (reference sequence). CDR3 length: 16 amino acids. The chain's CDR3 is CASSIGSFPSNYGYTF. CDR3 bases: TGTGCCAGTAGTATCGGCTCTTTCCCTTCTAACTATGGCTACACCTTC.

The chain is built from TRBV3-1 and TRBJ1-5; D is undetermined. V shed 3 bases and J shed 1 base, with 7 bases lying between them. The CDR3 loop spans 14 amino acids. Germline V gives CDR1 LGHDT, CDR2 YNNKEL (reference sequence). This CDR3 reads CASSQGLSNQPQHF. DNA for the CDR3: TGTGCCAGCAGCCAGGGGTTGAGCAATCAGCCCCAGCATTTT. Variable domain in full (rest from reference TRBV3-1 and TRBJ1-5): DTAVSQTPKYLVTQMGNDKSIKCEQNLGHDTMYWYKQDSKKFLKIMFSYNNKELIINETVPNRFSPKSPDKAHLNLHINSLELGDSAVYFCASSQGLSNQPQHFGDGTRLSIL.

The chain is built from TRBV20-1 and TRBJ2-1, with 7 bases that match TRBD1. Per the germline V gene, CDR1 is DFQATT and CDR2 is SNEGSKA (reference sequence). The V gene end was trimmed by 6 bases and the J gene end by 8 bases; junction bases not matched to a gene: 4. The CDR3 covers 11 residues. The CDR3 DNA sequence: TGCAGTGCGGGACAGATCCATGAGCAGTTCTTC. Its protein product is CSAGQIHEQFF.

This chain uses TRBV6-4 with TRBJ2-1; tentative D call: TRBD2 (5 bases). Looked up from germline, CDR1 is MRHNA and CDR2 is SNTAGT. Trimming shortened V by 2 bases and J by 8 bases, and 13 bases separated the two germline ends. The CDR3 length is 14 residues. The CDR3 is CASSDGTSVHEQFF. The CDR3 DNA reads TGTGCCAGCAGTGACGGCACTAGTGTCCATGAGCAGTTCTTC.

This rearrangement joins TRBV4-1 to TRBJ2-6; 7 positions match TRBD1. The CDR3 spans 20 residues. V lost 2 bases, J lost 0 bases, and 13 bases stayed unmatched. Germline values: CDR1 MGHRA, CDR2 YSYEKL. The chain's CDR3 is CASSQPPGRQGVSGANVLTF. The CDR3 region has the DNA TGCGCCAGCAGCCAACCCCCAGGGAGACAGGGAGTCTCTGGGGCCAACGTCCTGACTTTC.

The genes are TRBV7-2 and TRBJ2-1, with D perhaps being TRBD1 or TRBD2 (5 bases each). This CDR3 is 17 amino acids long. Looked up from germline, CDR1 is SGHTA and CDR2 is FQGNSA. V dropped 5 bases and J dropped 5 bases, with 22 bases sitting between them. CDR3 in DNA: TGTGCCAGCAGCAAAGGCTACTTAGCGAGACAGAACAATGAGCAGTTCTTC. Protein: CASSKGYLARQNNEQFF.

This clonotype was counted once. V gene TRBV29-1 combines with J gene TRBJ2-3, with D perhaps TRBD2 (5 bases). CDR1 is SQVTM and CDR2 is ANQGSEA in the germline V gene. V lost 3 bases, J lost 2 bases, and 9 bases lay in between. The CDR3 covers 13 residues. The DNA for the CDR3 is TGCAGCGTTGATAAGGACTCCACAGATACGCAGTATTTT. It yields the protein CSVDKDSTDTQYF.

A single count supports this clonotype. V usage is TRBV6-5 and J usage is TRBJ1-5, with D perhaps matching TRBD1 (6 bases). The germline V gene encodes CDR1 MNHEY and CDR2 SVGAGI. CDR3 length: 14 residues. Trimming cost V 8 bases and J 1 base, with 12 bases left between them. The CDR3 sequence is CASWGAGSNQPQHF. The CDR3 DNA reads TGTGCCAGCTGGGGGGCAGGCAGCAATCAGCCCCAGCATTTT.

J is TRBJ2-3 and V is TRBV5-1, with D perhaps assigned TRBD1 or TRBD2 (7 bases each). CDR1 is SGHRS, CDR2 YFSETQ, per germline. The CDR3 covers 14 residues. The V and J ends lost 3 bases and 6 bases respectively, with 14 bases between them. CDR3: CASSSNRGGDTQYF. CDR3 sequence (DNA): TGCGCCAGCAGCTCTAACAGGGGAGGGGATACGCAGTATTTT.

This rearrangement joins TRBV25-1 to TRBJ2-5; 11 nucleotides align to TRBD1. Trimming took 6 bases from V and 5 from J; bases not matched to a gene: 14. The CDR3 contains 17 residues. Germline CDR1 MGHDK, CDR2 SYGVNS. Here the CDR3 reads CASSPSGQGGFWETQYF. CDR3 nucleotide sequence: TGTGCCAGCAGCCCCTCGGGACAGGGGGGGTTTTGGGAGACCCAGTACTTC. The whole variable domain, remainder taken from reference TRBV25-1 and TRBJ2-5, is EADIYQTPRYLVIGTGKKITLECSQTMGHDKMYWYQQDPGMELHLIHYSYGVNSTEKGDLSSESTVSRIRTEHFPLTLESARPSHTSQYLCASSPSGQGGFWETQYFGPGTRLLVL.

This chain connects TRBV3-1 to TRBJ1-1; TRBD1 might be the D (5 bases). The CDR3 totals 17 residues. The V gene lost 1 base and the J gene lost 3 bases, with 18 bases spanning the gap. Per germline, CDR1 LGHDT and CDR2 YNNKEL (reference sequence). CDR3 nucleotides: TGTGCCAGCAGCCAAGCAACGGACACCCGAGGGCACACTGAAGCTTTCTTT. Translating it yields CASSQATDTRGHTEAFF.

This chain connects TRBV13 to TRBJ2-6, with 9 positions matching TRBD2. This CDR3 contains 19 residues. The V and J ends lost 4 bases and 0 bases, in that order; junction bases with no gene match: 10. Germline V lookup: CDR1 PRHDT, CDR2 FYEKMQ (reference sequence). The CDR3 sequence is CASSYPSSGTDSGANVLTF. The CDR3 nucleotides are TGTGCCAGCAGCTACCCCTCTAGCGGGACGGACTCTGGGGCCAACGTCCTGACTTTC.

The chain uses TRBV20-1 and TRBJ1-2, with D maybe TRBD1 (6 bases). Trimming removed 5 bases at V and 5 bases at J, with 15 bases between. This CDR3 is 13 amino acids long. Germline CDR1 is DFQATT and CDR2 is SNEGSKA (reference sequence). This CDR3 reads CSARQDLGYGYTF. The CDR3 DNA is TGCAGTGCTCGACAGGACCTCGGGTATGGCTACACCTTC.

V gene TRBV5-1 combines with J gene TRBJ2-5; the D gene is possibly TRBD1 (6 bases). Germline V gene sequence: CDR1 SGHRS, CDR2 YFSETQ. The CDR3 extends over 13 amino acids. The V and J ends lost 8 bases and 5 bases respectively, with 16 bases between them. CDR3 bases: TGCGCCAGTCGCAAGGGGGTTCTTGAGACCCAGTACTTC. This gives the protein CASRKGVLETQYF.

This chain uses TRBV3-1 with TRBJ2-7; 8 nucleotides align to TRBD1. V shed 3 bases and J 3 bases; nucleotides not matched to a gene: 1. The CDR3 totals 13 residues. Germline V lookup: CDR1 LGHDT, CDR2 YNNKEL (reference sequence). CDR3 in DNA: TGTGCCAGCAGCCACGGACAGGGCTACGAGCAGTACTTC. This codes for CASSHGQGYEQYF.

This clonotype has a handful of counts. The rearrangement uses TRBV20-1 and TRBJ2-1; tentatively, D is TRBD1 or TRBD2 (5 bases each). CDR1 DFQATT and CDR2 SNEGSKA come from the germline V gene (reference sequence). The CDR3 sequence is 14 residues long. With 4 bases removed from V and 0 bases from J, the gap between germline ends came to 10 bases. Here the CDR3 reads CSATSGSSYNEQFF. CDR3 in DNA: TGCAGTGCTACTTCAGGGAGCTCCTACAATGAGCAGTTCTTC.

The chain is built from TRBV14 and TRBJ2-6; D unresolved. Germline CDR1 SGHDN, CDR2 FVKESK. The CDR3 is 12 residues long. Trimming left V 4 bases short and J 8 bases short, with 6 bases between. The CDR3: CASSLGPNVLTF. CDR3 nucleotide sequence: TGTGCCAGCAGCCTCGGACCCAACGTCCTGACTTTC.